The next 25 T cell receptor beta chains were all read from a single sample in a study of metastatic and nonmetastatic thyroid tumors. TCRdb reprocessed the PCR reads via MiXCR. The table records approximately 12,000 clones, about 22% of them present only once. Before thyroid surgery, none of the patients had received any treatment. Material: blood. These receptors originate from a male donor with papillary thyroid cancer or a benign thyroid nodule (not recorded which). Some clones in this sample may be carry-over from other donors' samples.

In its sample, this clone was seen many times. The chain joins TRBV4-3 to TRBJ1-1; D not certain. V gave up 0 bases and J gave up 1 base, with 3 bases separating them. Per the germline V gene, CDR1 is LGHNA and CDR2 is YSLEER. This CDR3 comprises 13 residues. CDR3 amino acids: CASSQDRNTEAFF. DNA for the CDR3: TGCGCCAGCAGCCAAGATCGGAACACTGAAGCTTTCTTT.

V gene TRBV6-4 combines with J gene TRBJ2-3; no clear D. The CDR3 runs 13 residues. Germline assignment: CDR1 MRHNA and CDR2 SNTAGT. The V and J ends lost 3 bases and 6 bases respectively, with 10 bases between them. CDR3 in DNA: TGTGCCAGCAGTGATGGAGACGCGGATACGCAGTATTTT. Translated, it gives CASSDGDADTQYF.

By share of the sample, this clone is medium-sized. V is TRBV24-1 and J is TRBJ2-7, with TRBD1 as a possible D gene (6 bases). This CDR3 is built from 13 residues. From germline, CDR1 is KGHDR and CDR2 SFDVKD. V was clipped by 10 bases and J by 3 bases, with 15 bases between them. CDR3 sequence: CATADSGFYEQYF. As DNA, the CDR3 is TGTGCCACAGCGGACAGCGGATTCTACGAGCAGTACTTC.

The rearrangement links TRBV6-5 to TRBJ1-2; possible D gene TRBD1, 5 bases. Germline lookup yields CDR1 MNHEY and CDR2 SVGAGI. This CDR3 is built from 14 residues. V dropped 4 bases and J dropped 8 bases, with 17 bases sitting between them. For the CDR3, the DNA is TGTGCCAGCAGTTCCGGACACCAGGACGCCGGCTACACCTTC. This codes for CASSSGHQDAGYTF.

The chain carries TRBV27 and TRBJ2-7; weak D call: TRBD2 (5 bases). This CDR3 has 13 residues. Trimming pared 4 bases from V and 0 bases from J, leaving 7 bases between. Germline CDR1 is MNHEY and CDR2 is SMNVEV (reference sequence). CDR3 region: CASSSRVSYEQYF. CDR3 nucleotide sequence: TGTGCCAGCAGTTCGAGGGTCTCCTACGAGCAGTACTTC.

By sample fraction, this clone is medium-sized (0.01 to 0.1%). The chain joins TRBV6-2 or TRBV6-3 to TRBJ2-2; maybe TRBD2 (6 bases). Looked up from germline, CDR1 is MNHEY and CDR2 is SVGEGT. V shed 5 bases and J shed 5 bases, with 15 bases lying between them. The CDR3 runs to 15 residues. The DNA for the CDR3 is TGTGCCAGCAGTCGAGGAGGGATGAGGACCGGGGAGCTGTTTTTT. Its protein product is CASSRGGMRTGELFF.

The chain combines TRBV7-2 with TRBJ1-1; possibly TRBD1 for D (5 bases). This CDR3 spans 14 amino acids. Trimming removed 3 bases at V and 4 bases at J, with 12 bases between. Germline V CDR1 and CDR2: SGHTA, FQGNSA. The CDR3 coding sequence is TGTGCCAGCAGCTTCAGGCGGGACCCCACTGAAGCTTTCTTT. Its protein is CASSFRRDPTEAFF.

The chain couples TRBV19 to TRBJ2-7; 7 bases line up with TRBD1. The V gene's germline CDR1 is LNHDA and CDR2 SQIVND (reference sequence). This CDR3 contains 13 residues. V lost 1 base, J lost 5 bases, and 2 bases stayed unmatched. This chain's CDR3 is CASSIGTGDEQYF. The CDR3 coding sequence is TGTGCCAGTAGTATAGGGACAGGAGACGAGCAGTACTTC.

The chain recombines TRBV7-3 with TRBJ2-7; D tentatively fits TRBD1 or TRBD2 (6 bases each). The CDR3 contains 14 residues. The ends were cut back, 6 bases at V and 5 bases at J, with 17 bases in the middle. Germline CDR1 reads SGHTA; CDR2 reads FQGTGA. CDR3 nucleotides: TGTGCCAGCAGTCCGACAGGAGGGTTTGACGAGCAGTACTTC. It codes for CASSPTGGFDEQYF.

At least ten counts were recorded for this clone. The chain combines TRBV6-1 with TRBJ1-6; 8 bases agree with TRBD1. The CDR3 is made up of 13 amino acids. Unmatched junction bases numbered 3, after V lost 4 bases and J lost 10 bases. Per germline, CDR1 MNHNS and CDR2 SASEGT. DNA of the CDR3: TGTGCCAGCAGTGGGACAGGGTACTCACCCCTCCACTTT. Residues: CASSGTGYSPLHF.

The genes are TRBV28 and TRBJ2-1, with 7 bases matching TRBD2. Germline CDR1 reads MDHEN; CDR2 reads SYDVKM. This CDR3 contains 15 residues. V was pared by 4 bases and J by 9 bases, with 12 bases of the junction left unmatched. CDR3 loop: CASSSLAGRAGEQFF. Written as DNA, the CDR3 is TGTGCCAGCAGTTCCTTGGCGGGGAGGGCGGGTGAGCAGTTCTTC.

The chain has TRBV6-1 and TRBJ1-1, with D unresolved. The germline CDR1 and CDR2 sequences are MNHNS and SASEGT. The CDR3 consists of 14 residues. The V gene lost 5 bases and the J gene lost 0 bases, with 10 bases spanning the gap. CDR3 DNA: TGTGCCAGCAGTCGACGGACGGTGAACACTGAAGCTTTCTTT. Its translation: CASSRRTVNTEAFF.

CDR3 coding DNA: TGTGCCAGCAGCTTAGGACTCTCCTACGAGCAGTACTTC. The encoded protein is CASSLGLSYEQYF. The chain combines TRBV7-2 with TRBJ2-7; D not resolved. This CDR3 region has 13 residues. In germline, CDR1 is SGHTA, CDR2 FQGNSA. V shed 1 base and J shed 0 bases, with 4 bases lying between them.

This clone is medium-sized within its sample. The chain uses TRBV7-2 and TRBJ2-1; possible D gene TRBD2, 6 bases. The ends were cut back, 3 bases at V and 9 bases at J, with 12 bases in the middle. The germline gives CDR1 SGHTA, CDR2 FQGNSA. This CDR3 has 13 residues. The CDR3 DNA follows: TGTGCCAGCAGCTTGACTAGTTTACTTGAGCAGTTCTTC. It specifies CASSLTSLLEQFF.

This clone appeared many times. This chain connects TRBV30 to TRBJ2-3, with D possibly TRBD2 on 7 matching bases. CDR3 length: 13 residues. V was pared by 6 bases and J by 0 bases, with 10 bases between. CDR1 and CDR2 (germline): GTSNPN, SVGIG (reference sequence). The CDR3 DNA follows: TGTGCCTGTGGGGGGGCGAGCACAGATACGCAGTATTTT. Its protein is CACGGASTDTQYF.

This clone was seen many times. The V and J genes are TRBV12-3 or TRBV12-4 and TRBJ2-3, with D maybe TRBD1 (5 bases). V was clipped by 1 base and J by 6 bases, with 5 bases between them. The CDR3 consists of 12 residues. CDR3 nucleotides: TGTGCCAGCAGTTTAGACAGGGATACGCAGTATTTT. As protein: CASSLDRDTQYF.

This clone is medium-sized within its sample. The chain is built from TRBV4-2 and TRBJ2-3, with 10 bases aligning to TRBD2. The CDR3 runs to 19 residues. Germline lookup yields CDR1 LGHNA and CDR2 YNFKEQ. V lost 1 base, J lost 0 bases, and 10 bases stayed unmatched. CDR3 sequence reads: CASSQASGSGGYSTDTQYF. The CDR3 DNA reads TGTGCCAGCAGCCAAGCTTCGGGTAGCGGGGGGTATAGCACAGATACGCAGTATTTT.

In its sample, this clone was seen a few times. V usage is TRBV28 and J usage is TRBJ2-6; the D is unclear. Deletions cut 1 base from V and 1 base from J, with 2 bases between. CDR1 and CDR2 from the germline V gene are MDHEN and SYDVKM. CDR3 length: 14 residues. CDR3 region: CASSLYSGANVLTF. The CDR3 DNA reads as TGTGCCAGCAGTTTATATTCTGGGGCCAACGTCCTGACTTTC. Filled out from reference TRBV28 and TRBJ2-6, the complete variable domain reads DVKVTQSSRYLVKRTGEKVFLECVQDMDHENMFWYRQDPGLGLRLIYFSYDVKMKEKGDIPEGYSVSREKKERFSLILESASTNQTSMYLCASSLYSGANVLTFGAGSRLTVL.

By sample fraction, this clone is medium-sized. The V gene is TRBV28, the J gene TRBJ2-1; perhaps TRBD1 as D (6 bases). Trimming took off 3 bases at V and 13 bases at J, with 10 bases between the two ends. CDR1 MDHEN and CDR2 SYDVKM come from the germline V gene. The CDR3 consists of 11 residues. CDR3 in DNA: TGTGCCAGCAGTTTGGGGGCCTTCCAGTTCTTC. It encodes CASSLGAFQFF.

J is TRBJ2-7 and V is TRBV30; 7 nucleotides align to TRBD1. This CDR3 spans 14 amino acids. Germline CDR1 is GTSNPN and CDR2 is SVGIG (reference sequence). V was pared by 0 bases and J by 2 bases, with 4 bases of the junction left unmatched. The CDR3 loop is CAWSVSGTAYEQYF. CDR3 nucleotides: TGTGCCTGGAGTGTCTCTGGGACAGCCTACGAGCAGTACTTC.

The table lists this clone with a few counts. CDR3 DNA: TGTGCCAGCTCTGGTCTAAGGGGATCAGATACGCAGTATTTT. It encodes CASSGLRGSDTQYF. The chain links TRBV6-2 or TRBV6-3 to TRBJ2-3, with D possibly matching TRBD1 (5 bases). Germline-derived CDR1 and CDR2 are MNHEY and SVGEGT. Between the trimmed V and J ends, which lost 8 bases and 4 bases, there was a span of 16 bases. The CDR3 has 14 amino acids.

In regard to this clone: Other DNA sequences in the same sample also yield this CDR3. The chain joins TRBV7-2 to TRBJ1-2; no definite D call. The germline gives CDR1 SGHTA, CDR2 FQGNSA. This CDR3 is 14 amino acids long. The V and J ends lost 4 bases and 10 bases respectively, with 19 bases between them. This CDR3 reads CASSSAGIRMDYTF. The CDR3 nucleotides are TGTGCCAGCAGCTCCGCGGGGATTCGTATGGACTACACCTTC.

Only a few counts were recorded for this clone. V is TRBV12-3 or TRBV12-4 and J is TRBJ2-5; 7 bases agree with TRBD1. The CDR3 is 15 amino acids. V was pared by 5 bases and J by 5 bases, with 11 bases of the junction left unmatched. In DNA, the CDR3 is TGTGCCAGCAGTGAGCACTACAGGGGAAGGGAGACCCAGTACTTC. It encodes CASSEHYRGRETQYF.

V gene TRBV30 combines with J gene TRBJ2-1; 7 nucleotides match TRBD1. The CDR3 is made up of 14 amino acids. V lost 4 bases and J lost 2; bases outside the gene matches: 5. Looked up from germline, CDR1 is GTSNPN and CDR2 is SVGIG (reference sequence). The CDR3 coding sequence is TGTGCCTGGATGAAAGGGGGCGCCTACAATGAGCAGTTCTTC. Protein: CAWMKGGAYNEQFF.

Concerning this clone itself: An end of the junction differs from the germline gene, which may be a read error. The rearrangement joins TRBV30 to TRBJ1-6; perhaps TRBD1 as D (6 bases). In germline, CDR1 is GTSNPN, CDR2 SVGIG (reference sequence). This CDR3 is built from 14 residues. CDR3 bases: TGTGCCTCTCACGCCGGGACACGGGATTCACGCCTCCACTTT. Amino acids: CASHAGTRDSRLHF.